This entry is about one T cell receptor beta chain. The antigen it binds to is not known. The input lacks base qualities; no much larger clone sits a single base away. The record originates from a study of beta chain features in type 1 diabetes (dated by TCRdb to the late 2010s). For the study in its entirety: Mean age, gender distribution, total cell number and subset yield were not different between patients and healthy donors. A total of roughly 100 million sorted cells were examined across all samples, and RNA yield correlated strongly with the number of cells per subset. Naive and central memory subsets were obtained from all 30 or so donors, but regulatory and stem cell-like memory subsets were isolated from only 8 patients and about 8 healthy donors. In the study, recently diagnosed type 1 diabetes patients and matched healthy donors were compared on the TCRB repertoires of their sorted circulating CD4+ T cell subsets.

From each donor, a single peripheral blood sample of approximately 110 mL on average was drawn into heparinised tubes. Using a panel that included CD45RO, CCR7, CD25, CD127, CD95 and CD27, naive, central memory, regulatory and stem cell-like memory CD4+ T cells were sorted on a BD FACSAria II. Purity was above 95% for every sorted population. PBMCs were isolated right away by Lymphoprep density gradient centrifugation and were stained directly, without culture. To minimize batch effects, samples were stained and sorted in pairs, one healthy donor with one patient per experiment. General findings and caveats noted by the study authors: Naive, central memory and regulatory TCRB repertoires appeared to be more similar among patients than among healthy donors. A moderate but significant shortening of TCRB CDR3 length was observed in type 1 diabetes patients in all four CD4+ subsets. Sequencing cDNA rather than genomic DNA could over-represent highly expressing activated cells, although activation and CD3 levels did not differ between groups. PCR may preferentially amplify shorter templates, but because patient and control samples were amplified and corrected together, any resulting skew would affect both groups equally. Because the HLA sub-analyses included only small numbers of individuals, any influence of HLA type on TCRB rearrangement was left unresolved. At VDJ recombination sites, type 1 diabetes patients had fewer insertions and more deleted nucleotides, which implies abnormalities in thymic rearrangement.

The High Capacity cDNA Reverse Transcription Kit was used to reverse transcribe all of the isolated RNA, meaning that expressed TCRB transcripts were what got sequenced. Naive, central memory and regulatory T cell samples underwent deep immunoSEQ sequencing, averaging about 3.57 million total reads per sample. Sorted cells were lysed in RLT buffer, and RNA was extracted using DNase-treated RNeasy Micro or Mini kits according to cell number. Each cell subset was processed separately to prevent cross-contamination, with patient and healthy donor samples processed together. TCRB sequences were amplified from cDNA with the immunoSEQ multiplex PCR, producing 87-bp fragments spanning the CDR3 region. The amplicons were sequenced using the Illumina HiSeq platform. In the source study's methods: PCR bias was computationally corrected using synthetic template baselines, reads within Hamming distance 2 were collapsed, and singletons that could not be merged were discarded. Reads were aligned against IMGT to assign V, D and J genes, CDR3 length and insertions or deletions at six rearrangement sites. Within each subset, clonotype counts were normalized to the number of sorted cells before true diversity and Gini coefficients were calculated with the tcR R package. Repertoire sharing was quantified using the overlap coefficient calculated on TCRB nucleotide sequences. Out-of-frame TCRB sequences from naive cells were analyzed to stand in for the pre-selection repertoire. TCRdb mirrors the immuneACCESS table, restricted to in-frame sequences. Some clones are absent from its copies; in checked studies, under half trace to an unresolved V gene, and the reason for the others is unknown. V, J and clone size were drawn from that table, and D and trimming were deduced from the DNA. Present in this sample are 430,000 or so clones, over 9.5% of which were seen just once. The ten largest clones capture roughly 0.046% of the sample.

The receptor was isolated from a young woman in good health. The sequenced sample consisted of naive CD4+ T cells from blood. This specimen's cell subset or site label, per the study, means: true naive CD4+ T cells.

The bases are TGTGCCAGCAGTTACTCCGCCCTACAAGAGACCCAGTACTTC. It translates as CASSYSALQETQYF. The V and J segments used are TRBV6-6 and TRBJ2-5, with the D gene uncertain. V sheds 0 bases and J sheds 2 bases, leaving 7 bases between their ends. From a lookup of the germline V gene (reference sequence), CDR1 and CDR2 are MNHNY and SVGAGI. Including cysteine and phenylalanine, the CDR3 has 14 amino acids. Just CDR3 DNA is preserved here, 42 bases in frame from base 1.